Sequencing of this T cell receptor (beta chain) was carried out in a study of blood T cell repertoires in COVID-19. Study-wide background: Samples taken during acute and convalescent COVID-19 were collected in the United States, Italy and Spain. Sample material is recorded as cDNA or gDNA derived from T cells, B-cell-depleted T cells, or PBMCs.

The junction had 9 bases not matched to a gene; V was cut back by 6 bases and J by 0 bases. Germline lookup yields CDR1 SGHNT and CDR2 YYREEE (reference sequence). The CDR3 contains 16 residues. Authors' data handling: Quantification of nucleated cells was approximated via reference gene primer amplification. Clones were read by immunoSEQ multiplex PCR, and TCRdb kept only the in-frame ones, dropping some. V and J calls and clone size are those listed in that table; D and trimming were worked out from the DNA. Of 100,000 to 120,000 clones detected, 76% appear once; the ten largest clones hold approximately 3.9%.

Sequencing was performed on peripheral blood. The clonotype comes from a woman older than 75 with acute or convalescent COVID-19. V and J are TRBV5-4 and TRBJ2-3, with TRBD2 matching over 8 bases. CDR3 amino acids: CASTAGGGVSTDTQYF. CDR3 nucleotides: TGTGCCAGCACTGCCGGGGGGGGCGTTAGCACAGATACGCAGTATTTT.